This TCR beta chain was obtained from a study of early T cells in non-severe SARS-CoV-2 infection. Study-wide context: Sequencing was performed on bulk RNA from unsorted whole blood, leaving chains unpaired. General study results and limits: VDJdb-based annotation leaned toward anti-spike CD8 responses and missed private and CD4 specificities.

The V segment lost 3 bases and the J segment 6 bases; nucleotides outside the gene matches: 5. The V gene's germline CDR1 is KGHDR and CDR2 SFDVKD. The CDR3 has 14 amino acids. A few counts support this clonotype. The antigen is unknown. Individual cDNA molecules were tagged with unique molecular identifiers, the study reported. TCRdb re-called the 5' RACE reads through MiXCR, storing one row per CDR3 protein. The sample includes 27,000 or so distinct CDR3 sequences, roughly 4.5% of them seen just once. This TCR was recovered from an adult who was a healthcare worker with PCR-confirmed SARS-CoV-2 infection or an uninfected control (not recorded which). The chain combines TRBV24-1 with TRBJ1-2; 8 bases match TRBD1. Sequencing was done on a sample of whole blood. The CDR3 loop reads CATSDARGQNGYTF. The CDR3 DNA is TGTGCCACCAGTGATGCCAGGGGGCAAAATGGCTACACCTTC.